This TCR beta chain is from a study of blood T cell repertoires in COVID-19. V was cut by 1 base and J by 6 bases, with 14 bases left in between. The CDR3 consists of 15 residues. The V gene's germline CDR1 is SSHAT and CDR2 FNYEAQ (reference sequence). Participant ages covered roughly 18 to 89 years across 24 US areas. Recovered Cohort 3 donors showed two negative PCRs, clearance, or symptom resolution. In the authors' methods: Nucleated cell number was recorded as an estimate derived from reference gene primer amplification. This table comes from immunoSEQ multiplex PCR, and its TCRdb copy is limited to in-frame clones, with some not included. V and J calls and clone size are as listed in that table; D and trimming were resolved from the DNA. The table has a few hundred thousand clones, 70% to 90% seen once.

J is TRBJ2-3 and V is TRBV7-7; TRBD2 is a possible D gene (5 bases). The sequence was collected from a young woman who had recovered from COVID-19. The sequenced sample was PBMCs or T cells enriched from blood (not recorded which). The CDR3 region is CASSLGLAGEDTQYF. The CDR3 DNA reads TGTGCCAGCAGCTTAGGGCTAGCTGGTGAGGATACGCAGTATTTT.